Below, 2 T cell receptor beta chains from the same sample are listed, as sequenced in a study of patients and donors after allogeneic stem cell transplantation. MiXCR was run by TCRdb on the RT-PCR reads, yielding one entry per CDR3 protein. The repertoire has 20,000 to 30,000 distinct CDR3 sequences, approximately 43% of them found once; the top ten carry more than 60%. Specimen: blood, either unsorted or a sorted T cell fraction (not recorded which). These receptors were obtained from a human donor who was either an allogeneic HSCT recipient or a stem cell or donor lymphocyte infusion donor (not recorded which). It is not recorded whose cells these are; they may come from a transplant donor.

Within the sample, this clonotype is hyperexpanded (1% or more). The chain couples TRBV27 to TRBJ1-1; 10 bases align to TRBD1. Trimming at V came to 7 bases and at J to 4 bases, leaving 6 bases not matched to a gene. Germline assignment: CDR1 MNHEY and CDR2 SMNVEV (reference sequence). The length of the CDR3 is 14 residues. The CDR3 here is CASIEGQGTTEAFF. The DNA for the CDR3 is TGTGCCAGCATTGAGGGACAGGGGACCACTGAAGCTTTCTTT.

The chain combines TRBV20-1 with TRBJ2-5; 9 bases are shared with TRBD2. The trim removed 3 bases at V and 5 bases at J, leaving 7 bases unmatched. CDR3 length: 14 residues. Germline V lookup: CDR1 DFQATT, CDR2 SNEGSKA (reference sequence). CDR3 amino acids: CSASVSGSRETQYF. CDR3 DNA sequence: TGCAGTGCTAGTGTTAGCGGGAGCCGTGAGACCCAGTACTTC.